The 28 T cell receptor beta chains below were found in one sample sequenced in a study of blood T cell repertoires in COVID-19. The protocol was immunoSEQ multiplex PCR, while the TCRdb copy is restricted to in-frame clones and leaves out a portion. The sample holds 65,000 to 95,000 clones; nearly 90% are singletons and the top ten take 2.5% to 3.5%. Sample: peripheral blood. All receptors derive from a man in his 70s with active or convalescent COVID-19.

The chain recombines TRBV5-1 with TRBJ2-7; 9 nucleotides line up with TRBD2. The germline gives CDR1 SGHRS, CDR2 YFSETQ. The V segment lost 0 bases and the J segment 7 bases; nucleotides outside the gene matches: 11. The CDR3 has 16 amino acids. As DNA, the CDR3 is TGCGCCAGCAGCTTGGTAAGCGGGAGGACTCATCTGGAGCAGTACTTC. It translates to CASSLVSGRTHLEQYF.

The chain uses TRBV7-9 and TRBJ2-3; 9 bases align to TRBD2. The V gene end was trimmed by 0 bases and the J gene end by 2 bases; junction bases not matched to a gene: 6. The CDR3 loop spans 17 amino acids. Per the germline V gene, CDR1 is SEHNR and CDR2 is FQNEAQ (reference sequence). The CDR3 protein is CASSLARGLALTDTQYF. The CDR3 DNA is TGTGCCAGCAGCTTAGCGCGAGGACTAGCGCTCACAGATACGCAGTATTTT.

This clone was found once. V and J are TRBV29-1 and TRBJ1-2; 9 nucleotides align to TRBD1. The CDR3 consists of 12 residues. V shed 7 bases, J shed 5 bases, and the junction held 5 bases outside the gene matches. Looked up from germline, CDR1 is SQVTM and CDR2 is ANQGSEA. The CDR3 bases are TGCAGCGGGGGACAGGGAGAATATGGCTACACCTTC. As protein: CSGGQGEYGYTF. The full variable domain, rest sourced from reference TRBV29-1 and TRBJ1-2, is SAVISQKPSRDICQRGTSLTIQCQVDSQVTMMFWYRQQPGQSLTLIATANQGSEATYESGFVIDKFPISRPNLTFSTLTVSNMSPEDSSIYLCSGGQGEYGYTFGSGTRLTVV.

The V and J genes are TRBV11-2 and TRBJ2-3; perhaps TRBD2 as D (6 bases). The CDR3 covers 17 residues. The ends were cut back, 3 bases at V and 0 bases at J, with 16 bases in the middle. Germline loops: CDR1 SGHAT, CDR2 FQNNGV. The CDR3 DNA sequence: TGTGCCAGCAGCTTGACCCCCACCGCGGGGAGCACAGATACGCAGTATTTT. Translated, it gives CASSLTPTAGSTDTQYF.

This chain joins TRBV5-1 and TRBJ2-3; a weak D match, TRBD2 (6 bases). There are 12 residues in the CDR3. Trimming pared 0 bases from V and 14 bases from J, leaving 13 bases between. Germline CDR1 and CDR2: SGHRS and YFSETQ. CDR3 nucleotide sequence: TGCGCCAGCAGCTTGGAGTCAGGGACTCCGTATTTT. It specifies CASSLESGTPYF.

The V call is TRBV5-1, the J call TRBJ2-7; D is perhaps TRBD2 (6 bases). Trimming stripped 4 bases from V and 0 bases from J, with 20 bases between. This CDR3 comprises 17 residues. CDR1 and CDR2 (germline): SGHRS, YFSETQ. CDR3 sequence reads: CASSRVTAVSGSYEQYF. As DNA, the CDR3 is TGCGCCAGCAGCCGGGTGACCGCGGTTAGCGGCTCCTACGAGCAGTACTTC.

The chain uses TRBV29-1 and TRBJ1-1; 7 bases line up with TRBD1. From germline, CDR1 is SQVTM and CDR2 ANQGSEA. This CDR3 has 13 residues. The J segment lost 0 bases and the V segment lost 7 bases, leaving 5 bases of the junction unmatched. DNA of the CDR3: TGCAGCGGAGAACAGGGGTTGAACACTGAAGCTTTCTTT. Encoded protein: CSGEQGLNTEAFF.

This sequence joins TRBV28 and TRBJ1-5; TRBD1 matches 8 bases. The CDR3 sequence is 13 residues long. The germline gives CDR1 MDHEN, CDR2 SYDVKM. V lost 10 bases to trimming and J lost 7 bases; unmatched junction nucleotides: 9. The DNA of the CDR3 is TGTGCCATCGACAGGGGAAGGGACCAGCCCCAGCATTTT. Translating gives CAIDRGRDQPQHF.

V gene TRBV6-4 combines with J gene TRBJ2-3; 14 bases fit TRBD2. The junction had 4 bases not matched to a gene; V was cut back by 2 bases and J by 0 bases. The CDR3 extends over 18 amino acids. The germline V gene encodes CDR1 MRHNA and CDR2 SNTAGT. CDR3 protein: CASSDATSGGVSTDTQYF. The CDR3 nucleotides read TGTGCCAGCAGTGACGCGACTAGCGGGGGGGTTAGCACAGATACGCAGTATTTT.

The genes are TRBV6-5 and TRBJ1-1; the D is unclear. This CDR3 spans 15 amino acids. Germline CDR1 is MNHEY and CDR2 is SVGAGI. V lost 2 bases, J lost 2 bases, and 12 bases lay in between. The CDR3 is CASSYLGRSNTEAFF. DNA of the CDR3: TGTGCCAGCAGTTACCTGGGGAGGAGCAACACTGAAGCTTTCTTT.

This clone has only one observation. V and J are TRBV28 and TRBJ1-5; TRBD1 might be the D (6 bases). V was clipped by 5 bases and J by 5 bases, with 19 bases between them. Germline V lookup: CDR1 MDHEN, CDR2 SYDVKM. This CDR3 is built from 16 residues. CDR3 sequence reads: CASSLQQGPIHQPQHF. For the CDR3, the DNA is TGTGCCAGCAGTCTACAACAGGGCCCCATTCATCAGCCCCAGCATTTT.

The V and J genes are TRBV7-9 and TRBJ1-1; TRBD1 matches 7 bases. After removal of 1 base from V and 0 bases from J, the junction contained 2 bases not matched to a gene. CDR1 is SEHNR and CDR2 is FQNEAQ in the germline V gene (reference sequence). The CDR3 sequence is 15 residues long. The CDR3 region has the DNA TGTGCCAGCAGCTTAGTAGGGGGCTTGAACACTGAAGCTTTCTTT. Translating gives CASSLVGGLNTEAFF.

The chain is built from TRBV27 and TRBJ1-5; no clear D gene. V shed 4 bases and J shed 4 bases, with 8 bases lying between them. This CDR3 comprises 13 residues. CDR1 is MNHEY and CDR2 is SMNVEV in the germline V gene (reference sequence). Here the CDR3 DNA reads TGTGCCAGCAGTTCCCGGGGTAATCAGCCCCAGCATTTT. Its protein is CASSSRGNQPQHF.

The V gene is TRBV9, the J gene TRBJ1-3; D uncertain. The CDR3 is 16 amino acids. The germline gives CDR1 SGDLS, CDR2 YYNGEE. V was trimmed by 0 bases and J by 0 bases, leaving 10 bases between them. The CDR3 loop reads CASSVDPGNSGNTIYF. The CDR3 DNA sequence: TGTGCCAGCAGCGTAGATCCGGGGAACTCTGGAAACACCATATATTTT.

The rearrangement uses TRBV5-4 and TRBJ1-1; D gene unclear. The germline gives CDR1 SGHNT, CDR2 YYREEE (reference sequence). This CDR3 region has 15 residues. Trimming pared 0 bases from V and 0 bases from J, leaving 9 bases between. CDR3 in DNA: TGTGCCAGCAGCTTGGACAGTCGAATGAACACTGAAGCTTTCTTT. It translates to CASSLDSRMNTEAFF.

This rearrangement joins TRBV5-1 to TRBJ2-7, with 7 bases matching TRBD1. The CDR3 is 13 amino acids. Germline-derived CDR1 and CDR2 are SGHRS and YFSETQ. V was clipped by 5 bases and J by 2 bases; unmatched bases: 4. In nucleotides, the CDR3 is TGCGCCAGCAGTGAGGGGGCTCCCTACGAGCAGTACTTC. It encodes CASSEGAPYEQYF.

V usage is TRBV30 and J usage is TRBJ1-6, with D possibly being TRBD1 (6 bases). Trimming removed 1 base at V and 7 bases at J, with 14 bases between. The germline V gene has CDR1 GTSNPN and CDR2 SVGIG (reference sequence). The CDR3 loop spans 15 amino acids. The CDR3 region is CAWSGVGGQNSPLHF. The CDR3 DNA follows: TGTGCCTGGAGTGGGGTAGGAGGACAGAATTCACCCCTCCACTTT.

This sequence joins TRBV28 and TRBJ1-2; 7 bases are a match to TRBD1. After removal of 5 bases from V and 7 bases from J, the junction contained 19 bases not matched to a gene. In germline, CDR1 is MDHEN, CDR2 SYDVKM. CDR3 size: 17 residues. This CDR3 is CASSGPTGMGQFFGYTF. The CDR3 DNA follows: TGTGCCAGCAGTGGACCGACAGGGATGGGCCAGTTTTTTGGCTACACCTTC.

CDR3 nucleotides: TGTGCCAGCTCACCCGGGGGGGGATCCCAAGAGACCCAGTACTTC. Protein: CASSPGGGSQETQYF. V usage is TRBV18 and J usage is TRBJ2-5, with 8 bases matching TRBD2. This CDR3 has 15 amino acids. J gave up 1 base and V 3 bases, and 4 bases lay outside the gene matches. CDR1 is KGHSH, CDR2 LQKENI, per germline.

The chain combines TRBV7-9 with TRBJ1-3; 7 bases match TRBD1. CDR1 and CDR2 from the germline V gene are SEHNR and FQNEAQ (reference sequence). The length of the CDR3 is 15 residues. The junction had 6 bases not matched to a gene; V was cut back by 3 bases and J by 4 bases. The CDR3 nucleotides read TGTGCCAGCAGCTTCTCGACAGGGACCGGAAACACCATATATTTT. Translated, it gives CASSFSTGTGNTIYF.

The V gene is TRBV6-5, the J gene TRBJ2-2, with TRBD2 matching 9 bases. The J segment lost 5 bases and the V segment lost 4 bases, leaving 5 bases of the junction unmatched. Per the germline V gene, CDR1 is MNHEY and CDR2 is SVGAGI. The CDR3 spans 15 residues. The CDR3 sequence: CASSWSGRQTGELFF. The CDR3 nucleotides read TGTGCCAGCAGTTGGAGCGGGAGGCAGACCGGGGAGCTGTTTTTT.

The rearrangement uses TRBV7-9 and TRBJ2-1, with 11 bases identical to TRBD2. The germline gives CDR1 SEHNR, CDR2 FQNEAQ (reference sequence). The V segment lost 5 bases and the J segment 3 bases; nucleotides outside the gene matches: 6. This CDR3 comprises 16 residues. The chain's CDR3 is CASSDWTSGHYNEQFF. The DNA for the CDR3 is TGTGCCAGCAGCGACTGGACTAGCGGGCACTACAATGAGCAGTTCTTC.

The V and J genes are TRBV7-8 and TRBJ1-1, with 7 bases aligning to TRBD1. The CDR3 runs 15 residues. With 4 bases clipped from V and 1 base from J, the junction kept 6 bases outside the gene matches. Germline V lookup: CDR1 SGHVS, CDR2 FQNEAQ. In DNA, the CDR3 is TGTGCCAGCAGCTCTAGACAGGGTCCGAACACTGAAGCTTTCTTT. This gives the protein CASSSRQGPNTEAFF.

The chain combines TRBV29-1 with TRBJ1-3; D gene ambiguous. CDR3 size: 13 residues. Germline CDR1 and CDR2: SQVTM and ANQGSEA. V lost 7 bases, J lost 0 bases, and 10 bases lay in between. The CDR3 here is CSAGSNSGNTIYF. DNA of the CDR3: TGCAGCGCCGGGTCCAACTCTGGAAACACCATATATTTT.

The chain combines TRBV2 with TRBJ2-5, with TRBD1 identical over 8 bases. Losses at the gene ends were 6 bases for V and 2 bases for J; bases not matched to a gene: 5. This CDR3 has 14 amino acids. In germline, CDR1 is SNHLY, CDR2 FYNNEI. CDR3 sequence (DNA): TGTGCCAGCAGCCCCACAGGGGGGCAAGAGACCCAGTACTTC. It specifies CASSPTGGQETQYF.

The V call is TRBV11-2, the J call TRBJ1-1; unclear D gene. Germline V lookup: CDR1 SGHAT, CDR2 FQNNGV. V was shortened by 0 bases and J by 0 bases, with 5 bases between the two germline ends. CDR3 size: 14 residues. The CDR3 loop reads CASSLDGVNTEAFF. CDR3 nucleotide sequence: TGTGCCAGCAGCTTAGACGGAGTGAACACTGAAGCTTTCTTT.

This clone occurred once. The chain recombines TRBV5-5 with TRBJ1-6, with TRBD1 matching over 7 bases. Germline V lookup: CDR1 SGHKS, CDR2 YYEKEE (reference sequence). J lost 4 bases, V lost 0 bases, and 1 base had no gene match. The CDR3 contains 15 residues. This CDR3 is CASSLAGQYNSPLHF. The DNA of the CDR3 is TGTGCCAGCAGCTTGGCGGGACAGTATAATTCACCCCTCCACTTT.

The rearrangement uses TRBV15 and TRBJ1-1; D is ambiguous. Trimming shortened V by 0 bases and J by 1 base, and 9 bases separated the two germline ends. The CDR3 consists of 15 residues. From germline, CDR1 is LNHNV and CDR2 YYDKDF (reference sequence). The CDR3 DNA sequence: TGTGCCACCAGCAGAGAAGCGAGCCGGAACACTGAAGCTTTCTTT. Translation: CATSREASRNTEAFF.